Each of the 32 T cell receptor beta chains below was sequenced from the same sample in a study of naive and memory T cell subsets. The library had UMIs added by 3' ligation of an oligonucleotide to TCR cDNA. Amplification of ligated cDNA took four PCR rounds with SP2 and nested alpha and beta constant primers. TCRdb re-analysed the 5' RACE reads in MiXCR, keeping a single row per CDR3 protein. The sample consists of roughly 56,000 distinct CDR3 sequences, around 7.7% of them appearing once. The receptors shown here come from a male donor in good health.

The chain uses TRBV3-1 and TRBJ2-3, with TRBD2 as a possible D gene (5 bases). CDR1 and CDR2 (germline): LGHDT, YNNKEL (reference sequence). This CDR3 is 17 amino acids long. Trimming shortened V by 3 bases and J by 1 base, and 17 bases separated the two germline ends. CDR3 nucleotide sequence: TGTGCCAGCAGCCACGTCTTGCCGGGATTAGGCACAGATACGCAGTATTTT. Protein sequence: CASSHVLPGLGTDTQYF.

At least ten counts were recorded for this clonotype. Relative to the germline gene, one junction end is altered; a read error may explain this. The V gene is TRBV12-3 or TRBV12-4, the J gene TRBJ2-7; 11 bases line up with TRBD1. The CDR3 runs 14 residues. The CDR3 sequence: CASTPGQGGYEQYF. The CDR3 DNA reads as TGTGCCAGCACCCCGGGACAGGGGGGCTACGAGCAGTACTTT.

The sample holds many counts of this clonotype. The chain is built from TRBV2 and TRBJ2-5, with D perhaps matching TRBD2 (5 bases). The germline V gene encodes CDR1 SNHLY and CDR2 FYNNEI. Trimming removed 7 bases from V and 8 bases from J, with 8 bases in between. The length of the CDR3 is 10 residues. The CDR3 protein is CASMGSTQYF. CDR3 DNA: TGTGCCAGCATGGGGAGTACCCAGTACTTC. The full variable domain, with the rest looked up from reference TRBV2 and TRBJ2-5, is EPEVTQTPSHQVTQMGQEVILRCVPISNHLYFYWYRQILGQKVEFLVSFYNNEISEKSEIFDDQFSVERPDGSNFTLKIRSTKLEDSAMYFCASMGSTQYFGPGTRLLVL.

At least ten counts were recorded for this clonotype. The V gene is TRBV2, the J gene TRBJ2-5; no definite D call. Germline-derived CDR1 and CDR2 are SNHLY and FYNNEI. This CDR3 comprises 12 residues. The ends were cut back, 4 bases at V and 4 bases at J, with 7 bases in the middle. Written as DNA, the CDR3 is TGTGCCAGCAGTGGGGTTAGAGAGACCCAGTACTTC. This sequence encodes CASSGVRETQYF.

This clonotype was seen at least ten times. At one end, the junction sequence differs from germline, possibly due to a read error. This rearrangement joins TRBV29-1 to TRBJ1-1; D might be TRBD1 (6 bases). The CDR3 totals 12 residues. Germline CDR1 and CDR2: SQVTM and ANQGSEA. The CDR3 bases are TGCAGCGCTTTACCGGACAGTCCTGATGCTTTCTTT. Encoded protein: CSALPDSPDAFF.

This clonotype has at least ten counts. The chain combines TRBV12-3 or TRBV12-4 with TRBJ1-5, with TRBD1 identical over 7 bases. Trimming at V came to 0 bases and at J to 2 bases, leaving 7 bases not matched to a gene. This CDR3 has 17 amino acids. CDR3 amino acids: CASSLAGGSGGNQPQHF. The CDR3 DNA reads as TGTGCCAGCAGTTTAGCAGGGGGCTCGGGGGGCAATCAGCCCCAGCATTTT.

This chain uses TRBV18 with TRBJ1-1; no firm D call. The length of the CDR3 is 13 residues. Germline-derived CDR1 and CDR2 are KGHSH and LQKENI. Trimming shortened V by 2 bases and J by 1 base, and 5 bases separated the two germline ends. CDR3 sequence reads: CASSPGENTEAFF. CDR3 in DNA: TGTGCCAGCTCACCAGGGGAGAACACTGAAGCTTTCTTT.

V usage is TRBV4-1 and J usage is TRBJ1-1, with a tentative D call TRBD1 (5 bases). V was shortened by 0 bases and J by 7 bases, with 12 bases between the two germline ends. The germline V gene encodes CDR1 MGHRA and CDR2 YSYEKL. CDR3 length equals 14 residues. The DNA for the CDR3 is TGCGCCAGCAGCCAAGAGGGAGGACACTATGAAGCTTTCTTT. This codes for CASSQEGGHYEAFF.

This sequence joins TRBV5-1 and TRBJ2-1, with 10 bases aligning to TRBD1. J lost 10 bases, V lost 6 bases, and 13 bases had no gene match. CDR1 is SGHRS and CDR2 is YFSETQ in the germline V gene. This CDR3 has 15 amino acids. This CDR3 is CASTRQGASFGEQFF. DNA of the CDR3: TGCGCCAGCACCCGACAGGGGGCTTCATTCGGCGAGCAGTTCTTC.

This clonotype was seen repeatedly, ten times or more. This sequence joins TRBV2 and TRBJ1-5; 7 bases match TRBD1. V was clipped by 7 bases and J by 0 bases; unmatched bases: 3. The CDR3 consists of 14 residues. Germline CDR1 SNHLY, CDR2 FYNNEI. CDR3 in amino acids: CASKQGFSNQPQHF. The DNA for the CDR3 is TGTGCCAGCAAACAGGGGTTTAGCAATCAGCCCCAGCATTTT.

This sequence joins TRBV11-2 and TRBJ2-5; tentatively, D is TRBD2 (7 bases). V lost 1 base and J lost 5, with 26 bases in between. Per the germline V gene, CDR1 is SGHAT and CDR2 is FQNNGV. The CDR3 runs to 19 residues. The DNA of the CDR3 is TGTGCCAGCAGCTTAGGACGGGGGGCGAACCCACCCCCCCGGGAGACCCAGTACTTC. Amino acid sequence: CASSLGRGANPPPRETQYF.

This clonotype showed up just a few times. The V and J genes are TRBV6-1 and TRBJ2-4; TRBD1 agrees at 7 bases. The CDR3 is 16 amino acids. With V trimmed by 0 bases and J by 4 bases, 6 bases remained unmatched. Germline V gene sequence: CDR1 MNHNS, CDR2 SASEGT. DNA of the CDR3: TGTGCCAGCAGTGAAGCGGACAGGTCCCTAAAAAACATTCAGTACTTC. Protein product: CASSEADRSLKNIQYF.

This chain's CDR3 is CASSDGTSGYYNEQFF. Here the CDR3 DNA reads TGCGCCAGCAGCGATGGGACTAGCGGGTACTACAATGAGCAGTTCTTC. The V gene is TRBV5-1, the J gene TRBJ2-1, with 12 positions matching TRBD2. The CDR3 has 16 amino acids. Germline assignment: CDR1 SGHRS and CDR2 YFSETQ. After removal of 4 bases from V and 3 bases from J, the junction contained 5 bases not matched to a gene.

This clonotype was counted a few times. V gene TRBV12-3 or TRBV12-4 combines with J gene TRBJ2-2; no clear D gene. V was shortened by 2 bases and J by 5 bases, with 6 bases between the two germline ends. The CDR3 sequence is 13 residues long. CDR3: CASSLTATGELFF. The CDR3, as DNA: TGTGCCAGCAGTTTAACGGCGACCGGGGAGCTGTTTTTT.

This clonotype was counted at least ten times. This chain links TRBV28 with TRBJ2-3; D is perhaps TRBD1 or TRBD2 (5 bases each). The CDR3 sequence is 13 residues long. Germline values: CDR1 MDHEN, CDR2 SYDVKM. Trimming took off 3 bases at V and 4 bases at J, with 8 bases between the two ends. The CDR3 DNA reads TGTGCCAGCAGTTTGGGGGACCCAGATACGCAGTATTTT. It translates to CASSLGDPDTQYF.

J is TRBJ1-1 and V is TRBV6-1; the D gene is possibly TRBD1 (6 bases). V was pared by 4 bases and J by 5 bases, with 17 bases between. The CDR3 extends over 15 amino acids. Germline loops: CDR1 MNHNS, CDR2 SASEGT. The DNA of the CDR3 is TGTGCCAGCAGTGTCATGGACAGCGGAGGGACTGAAGCTTTCTTT. Translated: CASSVMDSGGTEAFF.

A remark on this clonotype: This clone may be a read error of a much larger clone one base away. J is TRBJ2-7 and V is TRBV10-3; D uncertain. Germline V gene lookup returns CDR1 ENHRY and CDR2 SYGVKD. The CDR3 is 13 residues long. CDR3 residues: CAISGVGIYEHYF. CDR3 DNA: TGTGCCATCAGTGGTGTAGGGATCTACGAGCATTACTTC.

This clonotype was counted between two and nine times. The chain uses TRBV2 and TRBJ2-5, with D possibly being TRBD2 (5 bases). V lost 7 bases to trimming and J lost 4 bases, with 13 bases between them. The CDR3 is 13 residues long. The germline gives CDR1 SNHLY, CDR2 FYNNEI. The CDR3 reads CASMGSEGETQYF. The DNA of the CDR3 is TGTGCCAGCATGGGTAGCGAGGGAGAGACCCAGTACTTC.

In this sample, this clonotype turned up many times. The rearrangement joins TRBV14 to TRBJ2-3, with D unclear. The CDR3 extends over 13 amino acids. With 1 base removed from V and 8 bases from J, the gap between germline ends came to 10 bases. Germline assignment: CDR1 SGHDN and CDR2 FVKESK. The CDR3 DNA reads as TGTGCCAGCAGCCAAGGTGTCTCTGGTACGCAGTATTTT. It codes for CASSQGVSGTQYF.

There are many counts of this clonotype. J is TRBJ1-5 and V is TRBV29-1, with 9 bases that match TRBD1. V lost 5 bases to trimming and J lost 0 bases; unmatched junction nucleotides: 5. The CDR3 is made up of 15 amino acids. Per germline, CDR1 SQVTM and CDR2 ANQGSEA. The CDR3 DNA reads as TGCAGCGTTACGACAGGGGGAAATAGCAATCAGCCCCAGCATTTT. Translating gives CSVTTGGNSNQPQHF. The variable domain in full, with the rest retrieved from reference TRBV29-1 and TRBJ1-5, is SAVISQKPSRDICQRGTSLTIQCQVDSQVTMMFWYRQQPGQSLTLIATANQGSEATYESGFVIDKFPISRPNLTFSTLTVSNMSPEDSSIYLCSVTTGGNSNQPQHFGDGTRLSIL.

Many counts were recorded for this clonotype. The CDR3 DNA follows: TGTGCCAGCGGGGATTACAATGAGCAGTTCTTC. This translates into CASGDYNEQFF. The chain is built from TRBV19 and TRBJ2-1; the D gene is possibly TRBD2 (5 bases). The V end lost 9 bases, the J end lost 4 bases, and 7 bases lay between the germline ends. This CDR3 is built from 11 residues. Germline CDR1 and CDR2: LNHDA and SQIVND (reference sequence).

There are many counts of this clonotype. This sequence joins TRBV6-5 and TRBJ2-7; 7 bases fit TRBD2. This CDR3 spans 14 amino acids. V lost 6 bases to trimming and J lost 1 base; unmatched junction nucleotides: 6. Germline V gene sequence: CDR1 MNHEY, CDR2 SVGAGI. The CDR3 here is CASRGRGSSYEQYF. The CDR3 coding sequence is TGTGCCAGCAGAGGGAGGGGTTCATCCTACGAGCAGTACTTC.

This chain links TRBV29-1 with TRBJ2-5; 10 positions agree with TRBD1. Per the germline V gene, CDR1 is SQVTM and CDR2 is ANQGSEA. This CDR3 is 13 amino acids long. The V gene end was trimmed by 7 bases and the J gene end by 5 bases; junction bases not matched to a gene: 7. The CDR3 spells CSGQGAWRETQYF. In DNA form, the CDR3 reads TGCAGCGGACAGGGGGCGTGGAGGGAGACCCAGTACTTC.

This clonotype was recorded a few times. The CDR3 DNA follows: TGCGCCAGCAGCCCTCCCGGCAGGGGAGGGGAGACCCAGTACTTC. It translates to CASSPPGRGGETQYF. V usage is TRBV5-1 and J usage is TRBJ2-5, with a tentative D call TRBD2 (7 bases). Germline lookup yields CDR1 SGHRS and CDR2 YFSETQ. The CDR3 spans 15 residues. Trimming took 4 bases from V and 5 from J, leaving 18 bases between them.

At least ten counts were recorded for this clonotype. This chain connects TRBV7-8 to TRBJ2-1; 10 bases agree with TRBD2. CDR3 size: 19 residues. With V trimmed by 5 bases and J by 5 bases, 18 bases remained unmatched. Germline assignment: CDR1 SGHVS and CDR2 FQNEAQ. The CDR3 nucleotides are TGTGCCAGCAGCCCCCGCACGGAACTATCCGGGACTAGCGACAATGAGCAGTTCTTC. Residues: CASSPRTELSGTSDNEQFF.

Ten or more counts support this clonotype. The chain links TRBV11-2 to TRBJ2-5; TRBD2 aligns across 8 bases. Germline loops: CDR1 SGHAT, CDR2 FQNNGV. V shed 1 base and J 4 bases; nucleotides not matched to a gene: 11. The CDR3 loop spans 17 amino acids. CDR3 in amino acids: CASSLGGLAGRRETQYF. The CDR3, as DNA: TGTGCCAGCAGCTTAGGTGGGTTAGCGGGACGAAGAGAGACCCAGTACTTC.

This chain links TRBV29-1 with TRBJ1-1; D is ambiguous. The CDR3 totals 11 residues. Trimming shortened V by 7 bases and J by 4 bases, and 10 bases separated the two germline ends. Germline V CDR1 and CDR2: SQVTM, ANQGSEA. The CDR3 sequence is CSARVGTEAFF. Written as DNA, the CDR3 is TGCAGCGCCCGGGTTGGCACTGAAGCTTTCTTT.

This clonotype was counted at least ten times. The chain employs TRBV6-1 and TRBJ2-1, with 15 bases aligning to TRBD2. The CDR3 consists of 18 residues. The V gene's germline CDR1 is MNHNS and CDR2 SASEGT. Trimming removed 4 bases from V and 6 bases from J; junction bases left unmatched: 10. CDR3 protein: CASSGTGLAGGLPNEQFF. In DNA form, the CDR3 reads TGTGCCAGCAGTGGGACGGGACTAGCGGGAGGACTCCCCAATGAGCAGTTCTTC.

This clonotype was seen only a few times. V gene TRBV29-1 combines with J gene TRBJ1-1, with TRBD1 matching over 11 bases. The germline V gene encodes CDR1 SQVTM and CDR2 ANQGSEA. This CDR3 region has 14 residues. The V and J ends lost 7 bases and 4 bases, in that order; junction bases with no gene match: 8. In DNA form, the CDR3 reads TGCAGCGCCGCGGACAGGGGGCGCGGCACTGAAGCTTTCTTT. Protein: CSAADRGRGTEAFF.

A few counts support this clonotype. V is TRBV12-3 or TRBV12-4 and J is TRBJ2-3, with D perhaps TRBD2 (6 bases). The CDR3 runs 14 residues. Trimming cost V 7 bases and J 3 bases, with 14 bases left between them. The DNA of the CDR3 is TGTGCCAGCATTGTCCGGGAGAGTACAGATACGCAGTATTTT. Translated: CASIVRESTDTQYF.

This clonotype came up a few times. V usage is TRBV11-2 and J usage is TRBJ1-2, with 7 bases aligning to TRBD1. This CDR3 spans 16 amino acids. The V gene's germline CDR1 is SGHAT and CDR2 FQNNGV. With 5 bases clipped from V and 4 bases from J, the junction kept 13 bases outside the gene matches. CDR3 coding DNA: TGTGCCAGCAGCCCCCGACAGGGACGCCTGGGCTATGGCTACACCTTC. It specifies CASSPRQGRLGYGYTF.

The J gene is TRBJ2-3, the V gene TRBV18, with D possibly being TRBD1 or TRBD2 (6 bases each). This CDR3 contains 15 residues. V dropped 3 bases and J dropped 1 base, with 11 bases sitting between them. Germline assignment: CDR1 KGHSH and CDR2 LQKENI. CDR3 nucleotide sequence: TGTGCCAGCTCACCGACAGGCGGGGGCACAGATACGCAGTATTTT. Its translation is CASSPTGGGTDTQYF.